Following are 28 T cell receptor beta chains from one sample sequenced in a study of radiation and T cells in renal cell carcinoma. Time point here: baseline pretreatment blood. Treatment noted: 15 Gy SBRT to primary tumor, nephrectomy 4 weeks later. Assay used: immunoSEQ multiplex PCR; TCRdb lists only in-frame clones, some missing. There are 100,000 to 150,000 clones in the sample; roughly 80% occur only once, and 3% lies in the top ten. The sample consisted of blood, taken from a patient whose treatment included radiotherapy and nephrectomy. These receptors were obtained from an older woman with renal cell carcinoma.

J is TRBJ2-3 and V is TRBV29-1; D is ambiguous. Germline V CDR1 and CDR2: SQVTM, ANQGSEA. CDR3 length: 14 amino acids. V was pared by 7 bases and J by 6 bases, with 20 bases between. The CDR3 loop reads CSASRDLIPDTQYF. DNA of the CDR3: TGCAGCGCCTCAAGGGATCTCATACCGGATACGCAGTATTTT.

The rearrangement uses TRBV11-2 and TRBJ1-1; D is ambiguous. The V end was cut by 2 bases, the J end by 0 bases, with 7 bases between. From germline, CDR1 is SGHAT and CDR2 FQNNGV. The CDR3 sequence is 14 residues long. The CDR3 region has the DNA TGTGCCAGCAGCTTAAACCAGGTGAACACTGAAGCTTTCTTT. Residues: CASSLNQVNTEAFF.

The chain combines TRBV9 with TRBJ1-4, with 10 bases lining up with TRBD1. The CDR3 loop spans 17 amino acids. The ends lost 2 bases at V and 8 bases at J; junction bases unmatched: 12. Germline V CDR1 and CDR2: SGDLS, YYNGEE. CDR3 amino acids: CASSVSGTGVLGEKLFF. For the CDR3, the DNA is TGTGCCAGCAGCGTCTCCGGGACAGGGGTGCTTGGGGAAAAACTGTTTTTT.

The gene calls are TRBV9 and TRBJ2-3; 8 bases map to TRBD2. With 3 bases clipped from V and 2 bases from J, the junction kept 14 bases outside the gene matches. CDR1 SGDLS and CDR2 YYNGEE come from the germline V gene. The CDR3 has 18 residues. CDR3 sequence: CASSEHLWGGGNTDTQYF. Here the CDR3 DNA reads TGTGCCAGCAGCGAGCACCTCTGGGGCGGGGGGAACACAGATACGCAGTATTTT.

The chain employs TRBV7-6 and TRBJ2-7; D ambiguous. Germline CDR1 is SGHVS and CDR2 is FNYEAQ. Trimming stripped 3 bases from V and 0 bases from J, with 6 bases between. This CDR3 is built from 13 residues. The CDR3 here is CASSFSNSYEQYF. As DNA, the CDR3 is TGTGCCAGCAGCTTTTCCAACTCCTACGAGCAGTACTTC.

This clone came up a few times. The chain links TRBV20-1 to TRBJ1-4; no reliable D call. CDR3 length: 11 residues. Germline V gene sequence: CDR1 DFQATT, CDR2 SNEGSKA (reference sequence). V lost 6 bases, J lost 15 bases, and 17 bases lay in between. Written as DNA, the CDR3 is TGCAGTGCCCGAGAGGACTCTCCGGTGTTTTTT. Protein sequence: CSAREDSPVFF.

The genes are TRBV7-2 and TRBJ1-2; maybe TRBD1 (5 bases). V gave up 1 base and J gave up 7 bases, with 10 bases separating them. This CDR3 is built from 13 residues. The germline gives CDR1 SGHTA, CDR2 FQGNSA. This CDR3 reads CASSLGVDIGYTF. The CDR3 DNA follows: TGTGCCAGCAGCTTAGGGGTGGACATTGGCTACACCTTC. Using reference TRBV7-2 and TRBJ1-2 for the parts outside the CDR3, the full variable domain is GAGVSQSPSNKVTEKGKDVELRCDPISGHTALYWYRQSLGQGLEFLIYFQGNSAPDKSGLPSDRFSAERTGGSVSTLTIQRTQQEDSAVYLCASSLGVDIGYTFGSGTRLTVV.

This clone was detected once. The genes are TRBV5-6 and TRBJ2-3, with 9 bases matching TRBD2. This CDR3 comprises 15 residues. Trimming at V came to 2 bases and at J to 8 bases, leaving 9 bases not matched to a gene. From germline, CDR1 is SGHDT and CDR2 YYEEEE. CDR3 coding DNA: TGTGCCAGCAGCTTTGGTAGCGGGAGCCTCGGTACGCAGTATTTT. The encoded protein is CASSFGSGSLGTQYF. Using reference TRBV5-6 and TRBJ2-3 for the parts outside the CDR3, the full variable domain is DAGVTQSPTHLIKTRGQQVTLRCSPKSGHDTVSWYQQALGQGPQFIFQYYEEEERQRGNFPDRFSGHQFPNYSSELNVNALLLGDSALYLCASSFGSGSLGTQYFGPGTRLTVL.

The gene calls are TRBV7-8 and TRBJ2-2; D remains unclear. This CDR3 region has 18 residues. Germline assignment: CDR1 SGHVS and CDR2 FQNEAQ. Trimming cost V 0 bases and J 0 bases, with 14 bases left between them. The CDR3 spells CASSLAGPRAANTGELFF. Here the CDR3 DNA reads TGTGCCAGCAGCTTAGCGGGTCCACGGGCAGCGAACACCGGGGAGCTGTTTTTT.

The chain recombines TRBV6-1 with TRBJ1-2; D is undetermined. V shed 3 bases and J shed 8 bases, with 16 bases lying between them. The CDR3 extends over 14 amino acids. CDR1 MNHNS and CDR2 SASEGT come from the germline V gene. Here the CDR3 DNA reads TGTGCCAGCAGTGACCCGAACCAGTATCGGGGCTACACCTTC. Its translation: CASSDPNQYRGYTF.

The V gene is TRBV27, the J gene TRBJ2-1, with D tentatively TRBD2 (5 bases). Trimming shortened V by 6 bases and J by 0 bases, and 15 bases separated the two germline ends. The germline V gene encodes CDR1 MNHEY and CDR2 SMNVEV (reference sequence). The CDR3 consists of 16 residues. Here the CDR3 DNA reads TGTGCCAGCAGCGTCAGCGGTGCGAGCTCCTACAATGAGCAGTTCTTC. This sequence encodes CASSVSGASSYNEQFF.

The chain joins TRBV11-2 to TRBJ2-3; 12 nucleotides align to TRBD1. J lost 6 bases, V lost 1 base, and 5 bases had no gene match. Germline CDR1 is SGHAT and CDR2 is FQNNGV. This CDR3 region has 16 residues. CDR3 DNA: TGTGCCAGCAGCTTAGTCGCGGGACAGGGGGCTGATACGCAGTATTTT. It encodes CASSLVAGQGADTQYF.

This chain joins TRBV19 and TRBJ1-5; no reliable D call. The CDR3 extends over 16 amino acids. Per germline, CDR1 LNHDA and CDR2 SQIVND (reference sequence). The germline V and J ends were trimmed by 6 bases and 4 bases, with 19 bases remaining between them. The CDR3 protein is CASSPPGGWNNQPQHF. CDR3 in DNA: TGTGCCAGTAGCCCCCCGGGAGGATGGAATAATCAGCCCCAGCATTTT. The full variable domain, its missing parts supplied by reference TRBV19 and TRBJ1-5, is DGGITQSPKYLFRKEGQNVTLSCEQNLNHDAMYWYRQDPGQGLRLIYYSQIVNDFQKGDIAEGYSVSREKKESFPLTVTSAQKNPTAFYLCASSPPGGWNNQPQHFGDGTRLSIL.

This chain uses TRBV7-3 with TRBJ2-1; D is possibly TRBD1 (5 bases). Germline loops: CDR1 SGHTA, CDR2 FQGTGA. With 5 bases removed from V and 6 bases from J, the gap between germline ends came to 20 bases. CDR3 length: 16 amino acids. The CDR3 DNA is TGTGCCAGCAGCCCTCACCGACTTGCAGGGCTCAATGAGCAGTTCTTC. This translates into CASSPHRLAGLNEQFF.

This clone was observed a handful of times. V usage is TRBV5-5 and J usage is TRBJ2-7, with 11 bases that match TRBD1. The CDR3 has 15 amino acids. Trimming cost V 2 bases and J 2 bases; bases outside gene matches: 3. The germline V gene has CDR1 SGHKS and CDR2 YYEKEE (reference sequence). In DNA form, the CDR3 reads TGTGCCAGCAGCTTATGGACAGGGGGCCCCTACGAGCAGTACTTC. Amino acid sequence: CASSLWTGGPYEQYF.

The chain is built from TRBV6-5 and TRBJ1-2; tentatively, D is TRBD1 (5 bases). The germline gives CDR1 MNHEY, CDR2 SVGAGI. Trimming stripped 4 bases from V and 4 bases from J, with 10 bases between. CDR3 length: 13 residues. CDR3: CASSLGTSYGYTF. CDR3 coding DNA: TGTGCCAGCAGTTTAGGGACGTCCTATGGCTACACCTTC.

The chain recombines TRBV21-1 with TRBJ1-3. TRBV21-1 is a pseudogene segment. The CDR3 spans 13 residues. CDR3 in amino acids: CARRVPTGNTIYF. CDR3 in DNA: TGTGCCAGGAGGGTTCCGACTGGGAACACCATATATTTT.

The J gene is TRBJ1-5, the V gene TRBV11-2, with 7 bases identical to TRBD1. Trimming cost V 6 bases and J 0 bases; bases outside gene matches: 5. CDR1 is SGHAT and CDR2 is FQNNGV in the germline V gene. There are 15 residues in the CDR3. This chain's CDR3 is CASRKGQLSNQPQHF. For the CDR3, the DNA is TGTGCCAGCAGGAAGGGACAGCTTAGCAATCAGCCCCAGCATTTT.

The rearrangement links TRBV7-3 to TRBJ1-2, with a tentative D call TRBD1 (6 bases). The V end lost 4 bases, the J end lost 4 bases, and 10 bases lay between the germline ends. In germline, CDR1 is SGHTA, CDR2 FQGTGA. The CDR3 totals 13 residues. CDR3 in amino acids: CASSSTGIYGYTF. CDR3 nucleotides: TGTGCCAGCAGCTCAACAGGGATCTATGGCTACACCTTC.

The rearrangement links TRBV29-1 to TRBJ2-1, with TRBD1 identical over 10 bases. CDR1 is SQVTM and CDR2 is ANQGSEA in the germline V gene. This CDR3 contains 15 residues. V lost 3 bases and J lost 9; bases outside the gene matches: 11. The CDR3 nucleotides are TGCAGCGTTGACTCCGGGACAGGGGTTTGGACTGAGCAGTTCTTC. Encoded protein: CSVDSGTGVWTEQFF.

The CDR3 sequence is CASSLGQAAYEQYF. In nucleotides, the CDR3 is TGCGCCAGCAGCTTAGGACAGGCGGCCTACGAGCAGTACTTC. This chain links TRBV5-1 with TRBJ2-7, with 7 bases matching TRBD1. V lost 2 bases and J lost 2; bases outside the gene matches: 4. Germline CDR1 SGHRS, CDR2 YFSETQ. The CDR3 is 14 residues long.

The chain joins TRBV5-4 to TRBJ1-1; 12 positions match TRBD1. The CDR3 loop spans 16 amino acids. J gave up 0 bases and V 2 bases, and 2 bases lay outside the gene matches. Germline V gene sequence: CDR1 SGHNT, CDR2 YYREEE (reference sequence). DNA for the CDR3: TGTGCCAGCAGCTTCGGGACAGGGGGCATGAACACTGAAGCTTTCTTT. Its translation is CASSFGTGGMNTEAFF.

The J gene is TRBJ2-1, the V gene TRBV6-4; TRBD2 is a possible D gene (5 bases). From germline, CDR1 is MRHNA and CDR2 SNTAGT. Between the trimmed V and J ends, which lost 4 bases and 5 bases, there was a span of 9 bases. This CDR3 spans 13 amino acids. Here the CDR3 DNA reads TGTGCCAGCAGTGTCAAGCGGAACAATGAGCAGTTCTTC. It yields the protein CASSVKRNNEQFF.

The V call is TRBV7-9, the J call TRBJ1-2; TRBD1 matches at 7 bases. The CDR3 loop spans 15 amino acids. Germline-derived CDR1 and CDR2 are SEHNR and FQNEAQ (reference sequence). Losses at the gene ends were 4 bases for V and 2 bases for J; bases not matched to a gene: 7. The CDR3, as DNA: TGTGCCAGCAGCTCTTCAGGGGGAGGAAACTATGGCTACACCTTC. Amino acid sequence: CASSSSGGGNYGYTF.

The chain's CDR3 is CASSISRGDEQFF. CDR3 coding DNA: TGTGCCAGTAGCATTTCAAGGGGCGATGAGCAGTTCTTC. V is TRBV19 and J is TRBJ2-1; D perhaps matches TRBD1 (5 bases). Germline V CDR1 and CDR2: LNHDA, SQIVND (reference sequence). Between the trimmed V and J ends, which lost 6 bases and 8 bases, there was a span of 14 bases. The CDR3 length is 13 residues.

This clone was recorded only once. V is TRBV5-1 and J is TRBJ2-7, with a weak D call TRBD1 (5 bases). The CDR3 length is 13 residues. Germline assignment: CDR1 SGHRS and CDR2 YFSETQ. Trimming removed 5 bases from V and 0 bases from J, with 9 bases in between. CDR3 bases: TGCGCCAGCAGTTGGGGCTACTCCTACGAGCAGTACTTC. It is translated as CASSWGYSYEQYF. The variable domain in full, completed from reference TRBV5-1 and TRBJ2-7, reads KAGVTQTPRYLIKTRGQQVTLSCSPISGHRSVSWYQQTPGQGLQFLFEYFSETQRNKGNFPGRFSGRQFSNSRSEMNVSTLELGDSALYLCASSWGYSYEQYFGPGTRLTVT.

The chain links TRBV12-2 to TRBJ2-7; TRBD1 is the table's D call, not checked against the DNA. TRBV12-2 is termed a pseudogene. The CDR3 contains 13 residues. For the CDR3, the DNA is TGTGCAAGTCGCCCAGGCCGCAGGGACGAGCAGTACTTC. It is translated as CASRPGRRDEQYF.

The V call is TRBV6-1, the J call TRBJ2-3; 9 nucleotides match TRBD2. Per germline, CDR1 MNHNS and CDR2 SASEGT. This CDR3 spans 17 amino acids. J lost 1 base, V lost 3 bases, and 8 bases had no gene match. The CDR3 reads CASSDRGLAFGTDTQYF. The CDR3 bases are TGTGCCAGCAGTGATCGTGGACTAGCGTTTGGCACAGATACGCAGTATTTT.